This T cell receptor (beta chain) was obtained from a study of shared clonotypes between healthy human individuals. Regarding the study as a whole: The donor pool, a small one, limited the genetic and exposure-history diversity represented.

To note about this clone: The antigen is undetermined.

The data were produced by immunoSEQ multiplex PCR, yet TCRdb's version contains in-frame clones alone and is incomplete. The sample includes 2,500,000 or so clones, more than 90% seen only once; the top ten take 0.13% to 0.15%. The CDR3 consists of 13 residues. V lost 5 bases to trimming and J lost 5 bases, with 12 bases between them. Germline V gives CDR1 MDHEN, CDR2 SYDVKM. Healthy and HIV-negative, the adult donors had no recent acute infections or vaccinations. CD4+ cells underwent separation, giving CD45RA+ naive and CD45RA-negative memory subsets. Sample: naive CD4+ T cells sorted from blood. Noted subset: CD45RA+ positively selected. This TCR was sampled from a man younger than 35 in good health. The chain carries TRBV28 and TRBJ1-2; perhaps TRBD1 as D (6 bases). CDR3: CASSTQGIYGYTF. CDR3 nucleotides: TGTGCCAGCAGTACACAGGGCATTTATGGCTACACCTTC.